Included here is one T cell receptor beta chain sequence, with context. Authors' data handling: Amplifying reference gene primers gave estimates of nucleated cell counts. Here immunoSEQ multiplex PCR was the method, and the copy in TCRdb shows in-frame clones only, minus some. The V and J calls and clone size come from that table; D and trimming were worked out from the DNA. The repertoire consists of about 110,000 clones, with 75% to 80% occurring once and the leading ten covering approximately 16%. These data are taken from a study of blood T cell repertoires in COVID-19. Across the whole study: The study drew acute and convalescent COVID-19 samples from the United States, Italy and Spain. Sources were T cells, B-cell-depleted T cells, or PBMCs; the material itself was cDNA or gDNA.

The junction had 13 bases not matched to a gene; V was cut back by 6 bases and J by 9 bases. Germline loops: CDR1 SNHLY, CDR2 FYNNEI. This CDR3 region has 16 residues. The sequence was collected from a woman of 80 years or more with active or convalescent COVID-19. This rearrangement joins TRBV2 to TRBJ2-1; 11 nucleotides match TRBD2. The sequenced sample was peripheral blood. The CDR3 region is CASRGTGLAGGLEQFF. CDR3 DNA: TGTGCCAGCAGGGGAACCGGACTAGCGGGTGGTCTTGAGCAGTTCTTC.